Sequencing of this T cell receptor (beta chain) was carried out in a study of blood T cells in healthy people across ages. The CDR3 length is 17 residues. V dropped 7 bases and J dropped 9 bases, with 30 bases sitting between them. Then a second PCR, running roughly 7 to 11 cycles, was carried out with a sample-barcoded 5' primer and a J-beta primer mix. MiXCR, applied by TCRdb to the 5' RACE reads, yields one record per CDR3 protein. The data show roughly 2 million distinct CDR3 sequences, around 50% seen once. This chain uses TRBV12-3 or TRBV12-4 with TRBJ2-5; perhaps TRBD1 as D (8 bases). This receptor was obtained from a woman aged 40 to 55 in good health. The sequenced material came from blood. CDR3 bases: TGTGCCAGCAAGGGGGGGACAGGCATACCACAAGAGACGGCCCAGTACTTC. It yields the protein CASKGGTGIPQETAQYF.